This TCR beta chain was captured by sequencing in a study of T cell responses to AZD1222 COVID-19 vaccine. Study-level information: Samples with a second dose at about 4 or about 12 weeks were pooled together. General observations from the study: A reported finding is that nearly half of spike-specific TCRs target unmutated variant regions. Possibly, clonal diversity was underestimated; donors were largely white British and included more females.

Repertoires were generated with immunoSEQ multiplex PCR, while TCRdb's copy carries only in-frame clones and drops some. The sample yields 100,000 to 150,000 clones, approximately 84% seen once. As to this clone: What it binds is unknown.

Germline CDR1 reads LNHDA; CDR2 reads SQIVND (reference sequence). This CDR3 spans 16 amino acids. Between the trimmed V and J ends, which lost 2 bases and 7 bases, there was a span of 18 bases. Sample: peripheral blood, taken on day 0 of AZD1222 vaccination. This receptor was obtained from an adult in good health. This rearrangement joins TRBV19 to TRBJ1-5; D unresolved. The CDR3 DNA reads TGTGCCAGTAGTATAACGTCAAGGCAGGCGGGGCAGCCCCAGCATTTT. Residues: CASSITSRQAGQPQHF.